This T cell receptor (beta chain) comes out of a study of T cell repertoires in aging, cancer and after chemotherapy. The overall study: Donors were grouped into six age bands spanning 30 or younger through 70 or older. Repeat sampling of healthy donors over several months to years showed clear clonal overlap.

This clonotype was found a few times. A mixed TRB-A/B primer pool amplified rearranged TRB by multiplex touch-down PCR. TCRdb independently ran MiXCR on the multiplex PCR reads; one entry per CDR3 protein. The table has 4,000 to 4,500 distinct CDR3 sequences, roughly 28% seen once; the top ten hold almost 6%. The CDR3 is 14 amino acids. Trimming cost V 8 bases and J 4 bases, with 16 bases left between them. Germline CDR1 is ENHRY and CDR2 is SYGVKD. Amplification of TCR beta used genomic DNA extracted from peripheral blood. The sequence was obtained from a human donor in good health. The V gene is TRBV10-3, the J gene TRBJ2-3; D tentatively reads TRBD1 or TRBD2 (5 bases each). The material sequenced was blood. The CDR3 bases are TGTGCCATCGGGACCCCTCGGAGCTCAGATACGCAGTATTTT. Encoded protein: CAIGTPRSSDTQYF.